This TCR beta chain was identified during a study of cytomegalovirus exposure and HLA in healthy donors. This PCR relied on a set of 60 Vbeta primers and 13 Jbeta primers. Sequencing used immunoSEQ multiplex PCR; TCRdb keeps in-frame clones, though not all of them. The table lists about 150,000 clones, 70% to 90% of them singletons. The V end lost 8 bases, the J end lost 2 bases, and 9 bases lay between the germline ends. Germline V gene sequence: CDR1 MNHEY, CDR2 SMNVEV (reference sequence). CDR3 size: 12 residues. The specimen sequenced was PBMCs. The receptor was isolated from a woman under 30 in good health and CMV-seronegative. The chain carries TRBV27 and TRBJ2-5; no clear D gene. The CDR3 coding sequence is TGTGCCAGCTCCCACTATCAAGAGACCCAGTACTTC. Amino acids: CASSHYQETQYF.